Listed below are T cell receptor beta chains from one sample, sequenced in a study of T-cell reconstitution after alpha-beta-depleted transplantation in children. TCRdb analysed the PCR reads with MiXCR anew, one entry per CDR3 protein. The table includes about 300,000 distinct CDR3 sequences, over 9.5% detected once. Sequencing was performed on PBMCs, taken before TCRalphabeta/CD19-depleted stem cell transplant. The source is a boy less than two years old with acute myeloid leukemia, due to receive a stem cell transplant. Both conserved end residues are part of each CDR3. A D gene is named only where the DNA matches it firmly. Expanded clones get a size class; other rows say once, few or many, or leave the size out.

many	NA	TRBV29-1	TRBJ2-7	TGCAGCGTTGCGGGGCCAGGGAGCTCCTACGAGCAGTACTTC	CSVAGPGSSYEQYF
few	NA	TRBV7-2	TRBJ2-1	TGTGCCAGCAGCCCCGTTTTCGGGACTGAGCAGTTCTTC	CASSPVFGTEQFF
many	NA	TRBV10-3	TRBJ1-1	TGTGCCATCAGTGAAAGGGGGGCCACTGAAGCTTTCTTT	CAISERGATEAFF
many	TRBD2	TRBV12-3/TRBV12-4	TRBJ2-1	TGTGCCAGCAGCTCGACTAGCGGAGCCTACAATGAGCAGTTCTTC	CASSSTSGAYNEQFF
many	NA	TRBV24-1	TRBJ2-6	TGTGCCACCAGTGGAGGGGGGCTCTCTGGGGCCAACGTCCTGACTTTC	CATSGGGLSGANVLTF
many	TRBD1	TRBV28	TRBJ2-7	TGTGCCAGCAGTACCCCCGGGACAGGGGACACCGAGCAGTACTTC	CASSTPGTGDTEQYF
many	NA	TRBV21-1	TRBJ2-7	TGTGCCAGCAGCAAAATGGGGGCCTACGAGCAGTACTTC	CASSKMGAYEQYF
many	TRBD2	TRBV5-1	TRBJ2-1	TGCGCCAGCAGCTCGTCCGGGACTAGCGGGGACAATGAGCAGTTCTTC	CASSSSGTSGDNEQFF
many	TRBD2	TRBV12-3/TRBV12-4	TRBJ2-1	TGTGCCAGCAGTCCCCCAACTAGCGGGGTGAATGAGCAGTTCTTC	CASSPPTSGVNEQFF
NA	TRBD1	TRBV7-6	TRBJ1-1	TGTGCCAGCAGCCAGGGGGGCTGGGACCAAGCTTTCTTT	CASSQGGWDQAFF
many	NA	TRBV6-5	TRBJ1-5	TGTGCCAGCAGTTACACGGGGCGAGGGGTCAGCCAGCCCCAGCATTTT	CASSYTGRGVSQPQHF
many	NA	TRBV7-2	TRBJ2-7	TGTGCCAGCAGCTTAGTAGGCAGGGGAAACGAGCAGTACTTC	CASSLVGRGNEQYF
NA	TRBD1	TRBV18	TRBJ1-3	TGTGCCAGCTCACCGGAATCTGACAGGGGACACACCATATATTTT	CASSPESDRGHTIYF
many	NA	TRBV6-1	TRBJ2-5	TGTGCCAGCAGCAAGGGACTCGCGGGAGAGACCCAGTACTTC	CASSKGLAGETQYF
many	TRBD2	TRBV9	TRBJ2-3	TGTGCCAGCAGCGTAGAGCCAGCGGGGGCCACAGATACGCAGTATTTT	CASSVEPAGATDTQYF
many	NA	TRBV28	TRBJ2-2	TGTGCCAGCAGTTTATCCCCCCTCTACACCGGGGAGCTGTTTTTT	CASSLSPLYTGELFF
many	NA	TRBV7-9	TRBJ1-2	TGTGCCAGCAGCTCCTACCGTGGCAGGGTGTCGTTCTATGGCTACACCTTC	CASSSYRGRVSFYGYTF
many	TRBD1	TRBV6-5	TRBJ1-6	TGTGCCAGCAGTTACTCGGGACAGGGGAAATCACCCCTCCACTTT	CASSYSGQGKSPLHF
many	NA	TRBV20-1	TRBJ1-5	TGCAGTGCTAGTGAGGCTGACAGAGTCAATCAGCCCCAGCATTTT	CSASEADRVNQPQHF
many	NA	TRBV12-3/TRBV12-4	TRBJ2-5	TGTGCCAGCAGTCCCCGGGACTTTCAAGAGACCCAGTACTTC	CASSPRDFQETQYF
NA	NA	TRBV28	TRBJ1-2	TGTGCCAGCAGTGGAGGGAGCTATGGCTACACCTTC	CASSGGSYGYTF
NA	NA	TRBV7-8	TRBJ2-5	TGTGCCGGTAGCTTAGACAGAGTCCAAGAGACCCAGTACTTC	CAGSLDRVQETQYF
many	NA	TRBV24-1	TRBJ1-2	TGTGCCACCAGTGATTTCGATTGGGTTGGCTACACCTTC	CATSDFDWVGYTF
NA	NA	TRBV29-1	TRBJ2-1	TGCAGCGTAGGCTACAATGAGCAGTTCTTC	CSVGYNEQFF
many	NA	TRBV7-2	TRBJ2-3	TGTGCCAGCAGCTCTATAAATACGCAGTATTTT	CASSSINTQYF
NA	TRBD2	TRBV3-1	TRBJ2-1	TGTGCCAGCAGCCAACCTTTAGCGGGGAGCTCCTACAATGAGCAGTTCTTC	CASSQPLAGSSYNEQFF
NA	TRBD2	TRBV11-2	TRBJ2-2	TGTGCCAGCAGCTTACGGGTTGGGAGGGGCGGGGAGCTGTTTTTT	CASSLRVGRGGELFF
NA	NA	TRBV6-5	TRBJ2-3	TGTGCCAGCAGCTACTCTGCGGGGGCAATGGATACGCAGTATTTT	CASSYSAGAMDTQYF
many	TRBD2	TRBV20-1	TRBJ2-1	TGCAGTGCCGCCGGGACTAACGTCTACAATGAGCAGTTCTTC	CSAAGTNVYNEQFF
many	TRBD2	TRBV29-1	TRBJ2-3	TGCAGCGGACTAGCCACAGATACGCAGTATTTT	CSGLATDTQYF
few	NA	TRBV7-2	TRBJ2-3	TGTGCCAGCAGCTTTTCAGGGGCTGGAGGTACAGATACGCAGTATTTT	CASSFSGAGGTDTQYF
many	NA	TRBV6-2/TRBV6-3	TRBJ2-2	TGTGCCAGCAATCCGGAACTTATCTACACCGGGGAGCTGTTTTTT	CASNPELIYTGELFF
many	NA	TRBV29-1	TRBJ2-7	TGCAGCGCCTGGACAGCCTTGAACGAGCAGTACTTC	CSAWTALNEQYF
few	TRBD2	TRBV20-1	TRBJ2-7	TGCAGTGCTAGTCGACCTTCGATAGGACTAGGGTACGAGCAGTACTTC	CSASRPSIGLGYEQYF
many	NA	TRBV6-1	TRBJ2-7	TGTGCCAGCAGTGAGGCGGCAGGGGCTTCTTACGAGCAGTACTTC	CASSEAAGASYEQYF
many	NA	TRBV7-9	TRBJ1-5	TGTGCCAGCAGCCCTCGATTAGGGCCCCAGCATTTT	CASSPRLGPQHF
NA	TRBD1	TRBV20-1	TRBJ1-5	TGCAGTGCTAGAGACCCGACAGGGGGCCGAGGTAGCAATCAGCCCCAGCATTTT	CSARDPTGGRGSNQPQHF
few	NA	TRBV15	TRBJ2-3	TGTGCCACCAGCAGAGATCCCGCCTTCCACGGGTCTCTGAACACAGATACGCAGTATTTT	CATSRDPAFHGSLNTDTQYF
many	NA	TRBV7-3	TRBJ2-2	TGTGCCAGCAGCTTACCCGGGGGCGCCGGGGAGCTGTTTTTT	CASSLPGGAGELFF
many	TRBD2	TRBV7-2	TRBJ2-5	TGTGCCAGCAGTCAAACTAGCGGGGGGATAGAGACCCAGTACTTC	CASSQTSGGIETQYF
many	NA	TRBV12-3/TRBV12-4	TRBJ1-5	TGTGCCAGCAGTTTAGCGCGGAGGAGCAATCAGCCCCAGCATTTT	CASSLARRSNQPQHF
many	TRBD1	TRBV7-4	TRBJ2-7	TGTGCCAGCAGCCCCTCGGACAGGGTAGCCTCCTCGTACGAGCAGTACTTC	CASSPSDRVASSYEQYF
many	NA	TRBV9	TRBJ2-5	TGTGCCAGCAGCGTAAGGGGCTACGAAGAGACCCAGTACTTC	CASSVRGYEETQYF
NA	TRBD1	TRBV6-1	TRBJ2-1	TGTGCCAGCAGCCCTCCGACAGGGGGGCTTTCGAATGAGCAGTTCTTC	CASSPPTGGLSNEQFF
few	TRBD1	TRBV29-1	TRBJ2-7	TGCAGCGTTGGGGATTTACGGACAGGGTTCTACGAGCAGTACTTC	CSVGDLRTGFYEQYF
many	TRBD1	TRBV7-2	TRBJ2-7	TGTGCCAGCAGCTTAGGACAGGGTAGCCACGAGCAGTACTTC	CASSLGQGSHEQYF
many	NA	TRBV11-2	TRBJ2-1	TGTGCCAGCAGCTTAAACTGGGGAGGCTACAATGAGCAGTTCTTC	CASSLNWGGYNEQFF
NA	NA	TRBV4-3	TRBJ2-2	TGCGCCAGCAGCCAAGGGGAGTTGAACACCGGGGAGCTGTTTTTT	CASSQGELNTGELFF
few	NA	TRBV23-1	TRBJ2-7	TGCGCCAGCAGCCAATTCCGGGCCGAGCAGTACTTC	CASSQFRAEQYF